This is a list of T cell receptor beta chains from one sample in a study of T cell responses to AZD1222 COVID-19 vaccine. Generated by immunoSEQ multiplex PCR, the TCRdb table keeps only in-frame clones and is missing some. The sample shows 110,000 or so clones, roughly 91% of them seen only once. Specimen: peripheral blood, collected 28 days after the second AZD1222 dose. Receptor source: an adult who received the AZD1222 COVID-19 vaccine. Both conserved end residues are part of each CDR3. The order of the fields is CDR3 length, J gene, V gene, clone size, D gene, CDR3 protein, CDR3 DNA. A D gene is named only where the DNA matches it firmly. Some rows have no size entry. The others give once, few or many, or a class for an expanded clone.

CDR3 length: 14; J gene: TRBJ1-3; V gene: TRBV6-5; clone size: NA; D gene: NA; CDR3 protein: CASSYGGPGNTIYF; CDR3 DNA: TGTGCCAGCAGTTACGGGGGGCCCGGAAACACCATATATTTT
CDR3 length: 15; J gene: TRBJ2-4; V gene: TRBV5-5; clone size: NA; D gene: NA; CDR3 protein: CASSLGHGGMDIQYF; CDR3 DNA: TGTGCCAGCAGCTTGGGTCATGGGGGTATGGACATTCAGTACTTC
CDR3 length: 14; J gene: TRBJ2-7; V gene: TRBV7-8; clone size: NA; D gene: TRBD2; CDR3 protein: CASSQLAGSYEQYF; CDR3 DNA: TGTGCCAGCAGCCAACTAGCGGGTTCCTACGAGCAGTACTTC
CDR3 length: 15; J gene: TRBJ1-1; V gene: TRBV5-6; clone size: NA; D gene: TRBD1; CDR3 protein: CASSLGDRPNTEAFF; CDR3 DNA: TGTGCCAGCAGCTTGGGGGACAGGCCGAACACTGAAGCTTTCTTT
CDR3 length: 14; J gene: TRBJ1-5; V gene: TRBV5-4; clone size: NA; D gene: NA; CDR3 protein: CASSLAGVDQPQHF; CDR3 DNA: TGTGCCAGCAGCTTGGCAGGGGTTGATCAGCCCCAGCATTTT
CDR3 length: 14; J gene: TRBJ2-3; V gene: TRBV9; clone size: few; D gene: NA; CDR3 protein: CASSIGARTDTQYF; CDR3 DNA: TGTGCCAGCAGCATCGGGGCCCGCACAGATACGCAGTATTTT
CDR3 length: 15; J gene: TRBJ2-3; V gene: TRBV7-7; clone size: NA; D gene: TRBD2; CDR3 protein: CASSPIDGGADTQYF; CDR3 DNA: TGTGCCAGCAGCCCGATAGACGGGGGGGCGGATACGCAGTATTTT
CDR3 length: 12; J gene: TRBJ2-2; V gene: TRBV4-3; clone size: NA; D gene: NA; CDR3 protein: CASSQVAGELFF; CDR3 DNA: TGCGCCAGCAGCCAAGTCGCCGGGGAGCTGTTTTTT
CDR3 length: 11; J gene: TRBJ1-2; V gene: TRBV30; clone size: NA; D gene: NA; CDR3 protein: CAWSLGWGYTF; CDR3 DNA: TGTGCCTGGAGCCTCGGGTGGGGCTACACCTTC
CDR3 length: 13; J gene: TRBJ2-1; V gene: TRBV29-1; clone size: NA; D gene: NA; CDR3 protein: CSVGMLRGGEQFF; CDR3 DNA: TGCAGCGTTGGTATGCTTCGAGGGGGGGAGCAGTTCTTC
CDR3 length: 14; J gene: TRBJ1-1; V gene: TRBV25-1; clone size: NA; D gene: NA; CDR3 protein: CASSGLTWDTEAFF; CDR3 DNA: TGTGCCAGCAGTGGCCTCACCTGGGACACTGAAGCTTTCTTT
CDR3 length: 15; J gene: TRBJ2-6; V gene: TRBV25-1; clone size: NA; D gene: NA; CDR3 protein: CASSEFGSGANVLTF; CDR3 DNA: TGTGCCAGCAGTGAATTTGGCTCTGGGGCCAACGTCCTGACTTTC
CDR3 length: 15; J gene: TRBJ1-5; V gene: TRBV27; clone size: NA; D gene: TRBD1; CDR3 protein: CASSPGTGVYQPQHF; CDR3 DNA: TGTGCCAGCAGTCCCGGGACAGGGGTTTATCAGCCCCAGCATTTT
CDR3 length: 15; J gene: TRBJ2-7; V gene: TRBV14; clone size: NA; D gene: TRBD1; CDR3 protein: CASSLPDRGIYEQYF; CDR3 DNA: TGTGCCAGCAGCTTACCCGACAGGGGAATCTACGAGCAGTACTTC
CDR3 length: 13; J gene: TRBJ2-7; V gene: TRBV29-1; clone size: NA; D gene: NA; CDR3 protein: CSVESPLGYEQYF; CDR3 DNA: TGCAGCGTTGAGTCCCCCTTAGGCTACGAGCAGTACTTC
CDR3 length: 14; J gene: TRBJ1-5; V gene: TRBV7-9; clone size: once; D gene: NA; CDR3 protein: CASSFPGAGQPQHF; CDR3 DNA: TGTGCCAGCAGCTTCCCCGGGGCGGGTCAGCCCCAGCATTTT
CDR3 length: 15; J gene: TRBJ2-7; V gene: TRBV6-5; clone size: NA; D gene: NA; CDR3 protein: CASSYYLGIMYEQYF; CDR3 DNA: TGTGCCAGCAGTTACTATCTGGGAATAATGTACGAGCAGTACTTC
CDR3 length: 16; J gene: TRBJ2-5; V gene: TRBV6-2/TRBV6-3; clone size: NA; D gene: NA; CDR3 protein: CASSYVLAEEGVDQYF; CDR3 DNA: TGTGCCAGCAGTTACGTGTTGGCGGAGGAGGGGGTAGACCAGTACTTC
CDR3 length: 15; J gene: TRBJ2-1; V gene: TRBV11-3; clone size: NA; D gene: NA; CDR3 protein: CASSSPLGGNNEQFF; CDR3 DNA: TGTGCCAGCAGCTCCCCCCTGGGGGGAAACAATGAGCAGTTCTTC
CDR3 length: 18; J gene: TRBJ2-6; V gene: TRBV13; clone size: NA; D gene: TRBD2; CDR3 protein: CASSSLASGLSGANVLTF; CDR3 DNA: TGTGCCAGCAGCTCCTTGGCTAGCGGGCTATCTGGGGCCAACGTCCTGACTTTC
CDR3 length: 20; J gene: TRBJ2-1; V gene: TRBV7-6; clone size: NA; D gene: TRBD2; CDR3 protein: CASSLPGGRDTFLSYNEQFF; CDR3 DNA: TGTGCCAGCAGCTTACCGGGCGGGAGGGATACGTTCCTTTCCTACAATGAGCAGTTCTTC
CDR3 length: 14; J gene: TRBJ2-7; V gene: TRBV6-5; clone size: NA; D gene: TRBD2; CDR3 protein: CASSPSGRAYEQYF; CDR3 DNA: TGTGCCAGCAGCCCCAGCGGGAGAGCCTACGAGCAGTACTTC
CDR3 length: 15; J gene: TRBJ1-2; V gene: TRBV6-4; clone size: NA; D gene: TRBD1; CDR3 protein: CASSKDRGLNYGYTF; CDR3 DNA: TGTGCCAGCAGTAAGGACAGGGGGCTGAACTATGGCTACACCTTC
CDR3 length: 17; J gene: TRBJ2-3; V gene: TRBV3-1/TRBV3-2; clone size: NA; D gene: NA; CDR3 protein: CASSHTGPKCGTDTQYF; CDR3 DNA: TGTGCCAGCAGCCACACAGGACCGAAATGTGGCACAGATACGCAGTATTTT
CDR3 length: 14; J gene: TRBJ2-5; V gene: TRBV6-2/TRBV6-3; clone size: few; D gene: NA; CDR3 protein: CASSYSPEVETQYF; CDR3 DNA: TGTGCCAGCAGTTACTCCCCAGAGGTAGAGACCCAGTACTTC
CDR3 length: 15; J gene: TRBJ2-1; V gene: TRBV11-2; clone size: once; D gene: NA; CDR3 protein: CASSLSGQTYNEQFF; CDR3 DNA: TGTGCCAGCAGCTTATCCGGACAGACCTACAATGAGCAGTTCTTC
CDR3 length: 15; J gene: TRBJ2-5; V gene: TRBV7-6; clone size: once; D gene: NA; CDR3 protein: CASSPQDGSKETQYF; CDR3 DNA: TGTGCCAGCAGCCCCCAGGACGGGTCTAAAGAGACCCAGTACTTC
CDR3 length: 14; J gene: TRBJ2-1; V gene: TRBV5-1; clone size: once; D gene: NA; CDR3 protein: CASSPKTFTDEQFF; CDR3 DNA: TGCGCCAGCAGCCCGAAAACCTTTACGGATGAGCAGTTCTTC
CDR3 length: 14; J gene: TRBJ1-1; V gene: TRBV7-9; clone size: NA; D gene: NA; CDR3 protein: CASIEGMLNTEAFF; CDR3 DNA: TGTGCCAGCATCGAGGGAATGCTGAACACTGAAGCTTTCTTT
CDR3 length: 13; J gene: TRBJ1-2; V gene: TRBV27; clone size: NA; D gene: NA; CDR3 protein: CATKTVGEYGYTF; CDR3 DNA: TGTGCCACCAAGACGGTGGGGGAATACGGCTACACCTTC
CDR3 length: 16; J gene: TRBJ1-1; V gene: TRBV5-5; clone size: NA; D gene: NA; CDR3 protein: CASSLRVAGRNTEAFF; CDR3 DNA: TGTGCCAGCAGCTTAAGGGTCGCAGGGCGAAACACTGAAGCTTTCTTT
CDR3 length: 12; J gene: TRBJ2-5; V gene: TRBV19; clone size: NA; D gene: TRBD1; CDR3 protein: CASRGRGETQYF; CDR3 DNA: TGTGCCAGCAGGGGGCGAGGGGAGACCCAGTACTTC
CDR3 length: 13; J gene: TRBJ1-5; V gene: TRBV2; clone size: NA; D gene: NA; CDR3 protein: CASRVRTGQPQHF; CDR3 DNA: TGTGCCAGCAGAGTCAGGACGGGTCAGCCCCAGCATTTT
CDR3 length: 16; J gene: TRBJ2-5; V gene: TRBV19; clone size: NA; D gene: TRBD2; CDR3 protein: CASSKGMTSGEETQYF; CDR3 DNA: TGTGCCAGTAGTAAGGGGATGACTAGCGGGGAAGAGACCCAGTACTTC
CDR3 length: 16; J gene: TRBJ2-6; V gene: TRBV5-1; clone size: NA; D gene: NA; CDR3 protein: CASSPGSVGGANVLTF; CDR3 DNA: TGCGCCAGCAGCCCCGGTAGTGTGGGAGGGGCCAACGTCCTGACTTTC
CDR3 length: 15; J gene: TRBJ1-2; V gene: TRBV14; clone size: NA; D gene: NA; CDR3 protein: CASSQEIEDIRRYTF; CDR3 DNA: TGTGCCAGCAGCCAAGAGATCGAAGATATTCGTCGCTACACCTTC
CDR3 length: 15; J gene: TRBJ1-5; V gene: TRBV27; clone size: NA; D gene: NA; CDR3 protein: CASSLAGLSNQPQHF; CDR3 DNA: TGTGCCAGCAGTTTAGCCGGACTTAGCAATCAGCCCCAGCATTTT
CDR3 length: 14; J gene: TRBJ1-5; V gene: TRBV9; clone size: NA; D gene: NA; CDR3 protein: CASSVGTDNQPQHF; CDR3 DNA: TGTGCCAGCAGCGTAGGGACGGATAATCAGCCCCAGCATTTT
CDR3 length: 17; J gene: TRBJ2-5; V gene: TRBV6-2/TRBV6-3; clone size: NA; D gene: TRBD2; CDR3 protein: CASCSGMSGGDQETQYF; CDR3 DNA: TGTGCCAGCTGTTCTGGTATGAGCGGGGGAGATCAAGAGACCCAGTACTTC
CDR3 length: 17; J gene: TRBJ2-3; V gene: TRBV5-4; clone size: NA; D gene: TRBD1; CDR3 protein: CASSFRTGTVSTDTQYF; CDR3 DNA: TGTGCCAGCAGCTTCCGGACAGGGACCGTTTCAACAGATACGCAGTATTTT
CDR3 length: 13; J gene: TRBJ2-1; V gene: TRBV29-1; clone size: NA; D gene: TRBD2; CDR3 protein: CSAGGTTLNEQFF; CDR3 DNA: TGCAGCGCTGGGGGGACTACTTTGAATGAGCAGTTCTTC
CDR3 length: 13; J gene: TRBJ2-7; V gene: TRBV7-6; clone size: NA; D gene: TRBD1; CDR3 protein: CASSVGTGGRQYF; CDR3 DNA: TGTGCCAGCAGCGTAGGGACAGGGGGACGGCAGTACTTC
CDR3 length: 12; J gene: TRBJ2-5; V gene: TRBV10-3; clone size: NA; D gene: NA; CDR3 protein: CAISASGETQYF; CDR3 DNA: TGTGCCATCAGTGCTAGTGGAGAGACCCAGTACTTC
CDR3 length: 14; J gene: TRBJ2-1; V gene: TRBV19; clone size: NA; D gene: NA; CDR3 protein: CASSRGPTYNEQFF; CDR3 DNA: TGTGCCAGTAGTCGGGGACCAACCTACAATGAGCAGTTCTTC